These 27 T cell receptor beta chains share one sample of origin, sequenced in a study of cytomegalovirus exposure and HLA in healthy donors. 60 Vbeta and 13 Jbeta primers were used in PCR. The table came from immunoSEQ multiplex PCR; TCRdb's copy has only in-frame clones and leaves some out. The sample contains about 78,000 clones, about three quarters of which appear only once. Sequenced sample: PBMCs. These receptors were taken from a male donor in good health and CMV-seronegative.

The V gene is TRBV6-6, the J gene TRBJ1-4, with 7 bases fitting TRBD1. The CDR3 totals 16 residues. The germline V gene has CDR1 MNHNY and CDR2 SVGAGI (reference sequence). The V gene end was trimmed by 0 bases and the J gene end by 7 bases; junction bases not matched to a gene: 8. The CDR3 DNA reads TGTGCCAGCAGTTACTCGTTGCGACAGGGAGGTGAAAAACTGTTTTTT. Translated, it gives CASSYSLRQGGEKLFF.

This sequence joins TRBV28 and TRBJ2-1; possible D gene TRBD2, 5 bases. Trimming shortened V by 2 bases and J by 4 bases, and 12 bases separated the two germline ends. This CDR3 spans 15 amino acids. The germline V gene has CDR1 MDHEN and CDR2 SYDVKM. This CDR3 is CASSLALSGYNEQFF. In nucleotides, the CDR3 is TGTGCCAGCAGTTTAGCCTTGTCGGGGTACAATGAGCAGTTCTTC.

This chain uses TRBV7-2 with TRBJ2-5; 9 bases agree with TRBD1. V was clipped by 0 bases and J by 1 base; unmatched bases: 9. The V gene's germline CDR1 is SGHTA and CDR2 FQGNSA. This CDR3 has 18 amino acids. The CDR3 nucleotides read TGTGCCAGCAGCTTAGCTTTTGGACAGGGGAGGTTCCAAGAGACCCAGTACTTC. This encodes CASSLAFGQGRFQETQYF. The full variable domain, rest sourced from reference TRBV7-2 and TRBJ2-5, is GAGVSQSPSNKVTEKGKDVELRCDPISGHTALYWYRQSLGQGLEFLIYFQGNSAPDKSGLPSDRFSAERTGGSVSTLTIQRTQQEDSAVYLCASSLAFGQGRFQETQYFGPGTRLLVL.

The chain joins TRBV25-1 to TRBJ2-5; a possible D gene is TRBD2 (5 bases). Looked up from germline, CDR1 is MGHDK and CDR2 is SYGVNS. This CDR3 region has 15 residues. V lost 4 bases to trimming and J lost 2 bases, with 14 bases between them. The CDR3 bases are TGTGCCAGCAGTGGGGCACGGGGTATTCAAGAGACCCAGTACTTC. It yields the protein CASSGARGIQETQYF.

V usage is TRBV4-1 and J usage is TRBJ2-2, with D hard to call. Germline CDR1 MGHRA, CDR2 YSYEKL. Trimming removed 1 base from V and 4 bases from J, with 10 bases in between. The CDR3 is made up of 15 amino acids. The CDR3 sequence is CASSQVTASTGELFF. The DNA for the CDR3 is TGCGCCAGCAGCCAAGTGACGGCTAGCACCGGGGAGCTGTTTTTT.

The chain joins TRBV25-1 to TRBJ2-1; TRBD2 aligns across 10 bases. Germline V lookup: CDR1 MGHDK, CDR2 SYGVNS. The CDR3 totals 18 residues. V shed 3 bases and J 1 base; nucleotides not matched to a gene: 9. The CDR3 DNA reads as TGTGCCAGCAGTGACCCTACTAGCGGGAAATCTTCCTACAATGAGCAGTTCTTC. This translates into CASSDPTSGKSSYNEQFF.

This chain joins TRBV27 and TRBJ1-1, with TRBD1 identical over 7 bases. Germline trimming cut 4 bases from V and 1 base from J; bases unmatched to any gene: 6. This CDR3 is 15 amino acids long. Germline values: CDR1 MNHEY, CDR2 SMNVEV (reference sequence). CDR3 region: CASSYQGGWNTEAFF. The CDR3 DNA follows: TGTGCCAGCAGTTATCAAGGGGGCTGGAACACTGAAGCTTTCTTT.

This clone appeared once. The chain carries TRBV7-9 and TRBJ1-2; 9 bases align to TRBD1. V lost 5 bases to trimming and J lost 6 bases; unmatched junction nucleotides: 7. The CDR3 length is 14 residues. The germline V gene has CDR1 SEHNR and CDR2 FQNEAQ (reference sequence). The CDR3 nucleotides are TGTGCCAGCAGCATCCTACGGGACAGGGATGGCTACACCTTC. This gives the protein CASSILRDRDGYTF.

The rearrangement uses TRBV6-1 and TRBJ2-5; tentative D call: TRBD1 (5 bases). This CDR3 has 14 amino acids. Germline assignment: CDR1 MNHNS and CDR2 SASEGT. Trimming stripped 7 bases from V and 5 bases from J, with 17 bases between. In DNA, the CDR3 is TGTGCCAGCAATCGGGCGCAGGGTTGGGAGACCCAGTACTTC. It is translated as CASNRAQGWETQYF.

The chain has TRBV5-6 and TRBJ2-1; D may be TRBD1 (6 bases). The CDR3 length is 16 residues. Germline values: CDR1 SGHDT, CDR2 YYEEEE. V was pared by 4 bases and J by 4 bases, with 18 bases between. CDR3 region: CASSHTQGPGYNEQFF. The CDR3 DNA sequence: TGTGCCAGCAGCCACACACAGGGCCCGGGTTACAATGAGCAGTTCTTC.

The rearrangement joins TRBV2 to TRBJ2-1; the match to TRBD2 covers 9 bases. J gave up 7 bases and V 3 bases, and 10 bases lay outside the gene matches. CDR1 and CDR2 (germline): SNHLY, FYNNEI. The CDR3 spans 16 residues. The CDR3 loop reads CASSDPSGTEENEQFF. The CDR3 bases are TGTGCCAGCAGTGACCCTAGCGGGACTGAAGAAAATGAGCAGTTCTTC.

The V call is TRBV30, the J call TRBJ2-5; D is perhaps TRBD1 (5 bases). The V end was cut by 3 bases, the J end by 7 bases, with 18 bases between. This CDR3 is 14 amino acids long. Germline V gene sequence: CDR1 GTSNPN, CDR2 SVGIG (reference sequence). The CDR3 sequence: CAWSNRQNRGTQYF. DNA for the CDR3: TGTGCCTGGAGCAACAGGCAAAATAGGGGGACCCAGTACTTC. The whole variable domain, remainder taken from reference TRBV30 and TRBJ2-5, is SQTIHQWPATLVQPVGSPLSLECTVEGTSNPNLYWYRQAAGRGLQLLFYSVGIGQISSEVPQNLSASRPQDRQFILSSKKLLLSDSGFYLCAWSNRQNRGTQYFGPGTRLLVL.

V and J are TRBV6-5 and TRBJ2-7; 9 nucleotides match TRBD2. Germline V gene lookup returns CDR1 MNHEY and CDR2 SVGAGI. J gave up 6 bases and V 4 bases, and 7 bases lay outside the gene matches. The CDR3 has 14 residues. CDR3 amino acids: CASSWISGSSEQYF. Here the CDR3 DNA reads TGTGCCAGCAGTTGGATTAGCGGGAGTTCCGAGCAGTACTTC.

The chain carries TRBV6-1 and TRBJ2-6; no definite D call. The V end was cut by 2 bases, the J end by 0 bases, with 11 bases between. The germline CDR1 and CDR2 sequences are MNHNS and SASEGT. The CDR3 totals 17 residues. CDR3 DNA: TGTGCCAGCAGTGAATCGACTCTCTACTCTGGGGCCAACGTCCTGACTTTC. Protein product: CASSESTLYSGANVLTF.

The rearrangement uses TRBV27 and TRBJ1-6, with 8 bases that match TRBD1. Germline V gene lookup returns CDR1 MNHEY and CDR2 SMNVEV (reference sequence). The V and J ends lost 5 bases and 7 bases, in that order; junction bases with no gene match: 7. This CDR3 contains 15 residues. The CDR3 loop is CASSQQGGRNSPLHF. CDR3 nucleotides: TGTGCCAGCAGTCAACAGGGGGGCAGGAATTCACCCCTCCACTTT.

This clone was seen only a few times. This rearrangement joins TRBV6-1 to TRBJ2-2; TRBD1 might be the D (5 bases). The CDR3 is made up of 14 amino acids. Trimming shortened V by 10 bases and J by 7 bases, and 19 bases separated the two germline ends. CDR1 is MNHNS and CDR2 is SASEGT in the germline V gene. The CDR3 bases are TGTGCCATCACCAGGCGGCAGGGCAACGGGGAGCTGTTTTTT. Protein sequence: CAITRRQGNGELFF.

The J gene is TRBJ2-3, the V gene TRBV7-9, with a tentative D call TRBD1 (5 bases). V was shortened by 1 base and J by 1 base, with 9 bases between the two germline ends. CDR3 size: 15 residues. Germline V CDR1 and CDR2: SEHNR, FQNEAQ (reference sequence). The CDR3: CASSLEGIGTDTQYF. In DNA form, the CDR3 reads TGTGCCAGCAGCTTAGAGGGGATAGGCACAGATACGCAGTATTTT.

This clone has only one observation. CDR3 in amino acids: CASSQAGLAGGRETQYF. The CDR3 region has the DNA TGCGCCAGCAGCCAAGCGGGACTAGCGGGGGGGAGGGAGACCCAGTACTTC. The chain recombines TRBV4-1 with TRBJ2-5; the match to TRBD2 covers 16 bases. Germline V CDR1 and CDR2: MGHRA, YSYEKL. After removal of 1 base from V and 5 bases from J, the junction contained 4 bases not matched to a gene. CDR3 length: 17 residues.

V is TRBV9 and J is TRBJ2-1; TRBD1 is a possible D gene (6 bases). V was pared by 0 bases and J by 4 bases, with 11 bases between. The CDR3 sequence is 15 residues long. Germline V gene data show CDR1 as SGDLS and CDR2 as YYNGEE. CDR3 in amino acids: CASSVGTASYNEQFF. As DNA, the CDR3 is TGTGCCAGCAGCGTAGGGACAGCAAGTTACAATGAGCAGTTCTTC.

The V and J genes are TRBV11-2 and TRBJ2-1, with 7 positions matching TRBD1. Unmatched junction bases numbered 12, after V lost 5 bases and J lost 8 bases. CDR3 size: 15 residues. From germline, CDR1 is SGHAT and CDR2 FQNNGV. CDR3 protein: CASSPLTGRRDEQFF. CDR3 DNA: TGTGCCAGCAGCCCCTTGACAGGGCGACGTGATGAGCAGTTCTTC.

The chain carries TRBV27 and TRBJ2-5; TRBD2 matches at 11 bases. The germline V gene has CDR1 MNHEY and CDR2 SMNVEV (reference sequence). This CDR3 region has 15 residues. Losses at the gene ends were 10 bases for V and 2 bases for J; bases not matched to a gene: 9. The CDR3, as DNA: TGTGCCACCGGACGCCTAGCGGGAGGACAAGAGACCCAGTACTTC. Its translation: CATGRLAGGQETQYF.

The genes are TRBV19 and TRBJ1-2; possibly TRBD1 for D (6 bases). Per the germline V gene, CDR1 is LNHDA and CDR2 is SQIVND (reference sequence). V lost 3 bases and J 8 bases, leaving 19 bases between the germline ends. This CDR3 is 15 amino acids long. Written as DNA, the CDR3 is TGTGCCAGTAGTATCCTCGGGGGGCGCCTTGACGGCTACACCTTC. Its protein product is CASSILGGRLDGYTF. Full variable domain (missing parts from reference TRBV19 and TRBJ1-2): DGGITQSPKYLFRKEGQNVTLSCEQNLNHDAMYWYRQDPGQGLRLIYYSQIVNDFQKGDIAEGYSVSREKKESFPLTVTSAQKNPTAFYLCASSILGGRLDGYTFGSGTRLTVV.

This sequence joins TRBV13 and TRBJ2-1; maybe TRBD2 (6 bases). Trimming took 3 bases from V and 9 from J, leaving 21 bases between them. CDR1 is PRHDT and CDR2 is FYEKMQ in the germline V gene (reference sequence). CDR3 length: 16 amino acids. CDR3 in DNA: TGTGCCAGCAGCTTCACATCCGGGACTCCCCTATCTGAGCAGTTCTTC. Protein: CASSFTSGTPLSEQFF.

The V call is TRBV5-6, the J call TRBJ2-5; tentatively, D is TRBD2 (6 bases). The ends were cut back, 4 bases at V and 2 bases at J, with 9 bases in the middle. CDR1 and CDR2 (germline): SGHDT, YYEEEE. This CDR3 comprises 13 residues. CDR3 nucleotides: TGTGCCAGCAGCAGGGGACTGCAAGAGACCCAGTACTTC. It translates to CASSRGLQETQYF.

This sequence joins TRBV2 and TRBJ2-5, with 9 bases matching TRBD2. CDR1 is SNHLY and CDR2 is FYNNEI in the germline V gene. Trimming cost V 7 bases and J 7 bases; bases outside gene matches: 16. The CDR3 is 16 amino acids. The DNA of the CDR3 is TGTGCCAGCACTGGAGGAGGGACTAGCTCCGGTGGGACCCAGTACTTC. Protein product: CASTGGGTSSGGTQYF.

This chain connects TRBV9 to TRBJ2-6, with unresolved D. CDR3 size: 16 residues. Trimming stripped 3 bases from V and 7 bases from J, with 17 bases between. CDR1 is SGDLS, CDR2 YYNGEE, per germline. The CDR3 DNA sequence: TGTGCCAGCAGCGCCCTCACAGCTCTGGGCGCCAACGTCCTGACTTTC. Translated: CASSALTALGANVLTF.

As concerns this clone: In the same sample, other DNA sequences code for this CDR3. This sequence joins TRBV5-1 and TRBJ1-5, with 7 nucleotides matching TRBD1. The CDR3 has 15 amino acids. The junction had 2 bases not matched to a gene; V was cut back by 2 bases and J by 0 bases. Germline values: CDR1 SGHRS, CDR2 YFSETQ. The DNA of the CDR3 is TGCGCCAGCAGCTTAGCAGGGGGTAGCAATCAGCCCCAGCATTTT. Translated, it gives CASSLAGGSNQPQHF.